Below, 2 T cell receptor beta chains from the same sample are listed, as sequenced in a study of OX40 agonist ivuxolimab in advanced cancers. Sequenced by immunoSEQ multiplex PCR; TCRdb stores in-frame clones only, minus some. In the table there are tens of thousands of clones, over 70% of which are singletons. Sequencing was performed on CD4+ or CD8+ T cells sorted from blood, taken in a trial of the OX40 agonist ivuxolimab. These receptors were obtained from an adult with an advanced solid tumor such as melanoma, head and neck, liver or kidney cancer.

The CDR3 spells CASSALSGGSTDTQYF. CDR3 coding DNA: TGTGCCAGCAGTGCCCTTAGCGGGGGGTCCACAGATACGCAGTATTTT. The chain couples TRBV27 to TRBJ2-3; the match to TRBD2 covers 10 bases. The V gene's germline CDR1 is MNHEY and CDR2 SMNVEV (reference sequence). This CDR3 contains 16 residues. J gave up 2 bases and V 5 bases, and 7 bases lay outside the gene matches.

The chain is built from TRBV19 and TRBJ2-2; TRBD2 aligns across 13 bases. Germline assignment: CDR1 LNHDA and CDR2 SQIVND (reference sequence). CDR3 length: 17 residues. The V segment lost 5 bases and the J segment 5 bases; nucleotides outside the gene matches: 8. CDR3 nucleotides: TGTGCCAGTAGTCTCCGGACTAGCGGGAGTAGGACCGGGGAGCTGTTTTTT. It codes for CASSLRTSGSRTGELFF.